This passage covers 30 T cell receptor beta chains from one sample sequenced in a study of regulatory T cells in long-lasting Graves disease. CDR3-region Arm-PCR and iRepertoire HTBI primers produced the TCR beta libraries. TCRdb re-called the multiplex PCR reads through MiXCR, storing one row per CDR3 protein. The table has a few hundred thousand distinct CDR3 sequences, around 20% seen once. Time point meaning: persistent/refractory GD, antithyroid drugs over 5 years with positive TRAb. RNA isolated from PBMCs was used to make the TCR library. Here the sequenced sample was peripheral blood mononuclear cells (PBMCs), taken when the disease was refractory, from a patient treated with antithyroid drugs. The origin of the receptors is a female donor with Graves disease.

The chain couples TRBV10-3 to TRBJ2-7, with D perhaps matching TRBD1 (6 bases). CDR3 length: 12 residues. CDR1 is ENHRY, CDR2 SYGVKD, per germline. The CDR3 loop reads CATGHGTYEQYF. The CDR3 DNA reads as TGTGCAACGGGACACGGAACCTACGAGCAGTACTTC.

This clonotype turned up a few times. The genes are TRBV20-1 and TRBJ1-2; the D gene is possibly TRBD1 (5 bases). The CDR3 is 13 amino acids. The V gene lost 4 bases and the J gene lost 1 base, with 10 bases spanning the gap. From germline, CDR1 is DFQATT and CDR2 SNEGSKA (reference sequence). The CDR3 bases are TGCAGTGCTAAACAGGAGAATAACTATGGCTACACCTTC. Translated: CSAKQENNYGYTF.

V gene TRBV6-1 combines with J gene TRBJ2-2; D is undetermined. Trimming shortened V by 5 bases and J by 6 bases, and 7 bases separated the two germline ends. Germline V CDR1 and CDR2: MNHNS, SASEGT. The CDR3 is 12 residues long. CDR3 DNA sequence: TGTGCCAGCAGTCACGGAGCCGGGGAGCTGTTTTTT. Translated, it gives CASSHGAGELFF.

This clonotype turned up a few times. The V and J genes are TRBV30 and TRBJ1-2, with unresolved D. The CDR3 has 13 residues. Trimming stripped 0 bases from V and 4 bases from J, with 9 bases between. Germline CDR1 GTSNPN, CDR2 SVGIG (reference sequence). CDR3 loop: CAWSVRQVYGYTF. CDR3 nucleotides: TGTGCCTGGAGTGTACGGCAGGTCTATGGCTACACCTTC.

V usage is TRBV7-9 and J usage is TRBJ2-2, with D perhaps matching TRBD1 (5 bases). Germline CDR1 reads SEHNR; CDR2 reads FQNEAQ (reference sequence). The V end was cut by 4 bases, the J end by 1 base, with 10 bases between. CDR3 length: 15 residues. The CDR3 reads CASSYSGRNTGELFF. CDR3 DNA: TGTGCCAGCAGCTACTCAGGGCGGAACACCGGGGAGCTGTTTTTT.

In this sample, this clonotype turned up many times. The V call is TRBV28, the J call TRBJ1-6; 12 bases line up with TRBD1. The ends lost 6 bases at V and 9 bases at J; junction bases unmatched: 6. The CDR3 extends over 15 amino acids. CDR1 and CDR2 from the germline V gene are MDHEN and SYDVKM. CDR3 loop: CASRLPGQGASPLHF. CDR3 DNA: TGTGCCAGCAGGTTACCGGGACAGGGGGCTTCACCCCTCCACTTT.

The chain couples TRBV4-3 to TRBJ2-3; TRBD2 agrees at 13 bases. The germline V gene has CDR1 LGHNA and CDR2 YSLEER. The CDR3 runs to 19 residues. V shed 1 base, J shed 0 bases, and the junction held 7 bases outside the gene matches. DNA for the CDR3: TGCGCCAGCAGCCAAGTTTGGGGGACTAGCGGGACTAGCACAGATACGCAGTATTTT. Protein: CASSQVWGTSGTSTDTQYF.

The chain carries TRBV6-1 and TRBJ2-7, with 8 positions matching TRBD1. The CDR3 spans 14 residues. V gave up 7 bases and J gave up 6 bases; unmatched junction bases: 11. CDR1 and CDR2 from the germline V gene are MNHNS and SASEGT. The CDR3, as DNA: TGTGCCAGCAAGACCGGACAGGGACTCCGCGAGCAGTACTTC. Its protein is CASKTGQGLREQYF.

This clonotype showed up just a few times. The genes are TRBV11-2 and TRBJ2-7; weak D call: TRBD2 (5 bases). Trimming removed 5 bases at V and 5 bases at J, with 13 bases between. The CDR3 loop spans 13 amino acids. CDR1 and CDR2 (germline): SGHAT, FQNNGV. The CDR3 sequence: CASSRGLRDEQYF. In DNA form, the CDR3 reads TGTGCCAGCAGCCGTGGACTCCGTGACGAGCAGTACTTC.

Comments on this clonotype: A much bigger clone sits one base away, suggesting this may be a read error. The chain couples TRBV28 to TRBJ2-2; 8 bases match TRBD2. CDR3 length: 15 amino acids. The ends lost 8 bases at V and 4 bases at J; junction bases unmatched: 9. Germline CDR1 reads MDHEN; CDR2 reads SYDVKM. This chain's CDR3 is CASWPGLGCTGELFF. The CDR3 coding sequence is TGTGCCAGCTGGCCGGGACTAGGGTGCACCGGGGAGCTGTTTTTT.

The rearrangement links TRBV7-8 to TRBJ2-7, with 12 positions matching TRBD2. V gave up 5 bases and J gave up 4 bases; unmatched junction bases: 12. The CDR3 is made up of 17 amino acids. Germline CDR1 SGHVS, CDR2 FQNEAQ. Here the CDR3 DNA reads TGTGCCAGCAGCGAAACTCGACTAGCGGGAGTTTCATACGAGCAGTACTTC. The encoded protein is CASSETRLAGVSYEQYF.

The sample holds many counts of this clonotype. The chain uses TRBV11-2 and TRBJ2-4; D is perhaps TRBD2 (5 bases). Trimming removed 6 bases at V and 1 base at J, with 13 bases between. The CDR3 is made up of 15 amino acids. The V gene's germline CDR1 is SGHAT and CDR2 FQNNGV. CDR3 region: CASSSPRGAKNIQYF. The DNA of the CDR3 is TGTGCCAGCAGTTCACCGCGAGGGGCCAAAAACATTCAGTACTTC.

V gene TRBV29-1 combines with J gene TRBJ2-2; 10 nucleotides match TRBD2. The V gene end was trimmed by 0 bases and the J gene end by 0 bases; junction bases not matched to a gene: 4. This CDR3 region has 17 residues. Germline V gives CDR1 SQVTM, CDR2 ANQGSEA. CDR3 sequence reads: CSVEDPLAGPNTGELFF. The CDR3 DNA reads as TGCAGCGTTGAAGACCCACTAGCGGGACCGAACACCGGGGAGCTGTTTTTT.

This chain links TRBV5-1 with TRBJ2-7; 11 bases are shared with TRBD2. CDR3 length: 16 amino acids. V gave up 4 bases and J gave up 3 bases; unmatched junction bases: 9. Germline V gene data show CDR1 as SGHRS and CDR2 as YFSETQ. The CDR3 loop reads CASSTDLTSGSYEQYF. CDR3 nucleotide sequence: TGCGCCAGCAGCACGGACTTAACTAGCGGGAGCTACGAGCAGTACTTC.

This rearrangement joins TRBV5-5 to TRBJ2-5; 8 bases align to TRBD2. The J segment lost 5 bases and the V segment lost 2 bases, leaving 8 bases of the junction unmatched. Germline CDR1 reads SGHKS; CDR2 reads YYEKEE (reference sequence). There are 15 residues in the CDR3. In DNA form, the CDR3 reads TGTGCCAGCAGCTTTATAGCGGGGCGATCGGAGACCCAGTACTTC. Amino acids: CASSFIAGRSETQYF.

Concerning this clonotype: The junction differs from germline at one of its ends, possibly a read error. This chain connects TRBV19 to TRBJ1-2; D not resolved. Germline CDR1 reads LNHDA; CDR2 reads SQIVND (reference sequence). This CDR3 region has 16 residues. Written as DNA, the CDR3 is TGTGCCAGTAGTATAGTTTCGACGGCCTCAAACTATGGCTACATCTTC. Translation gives CASSIVSTASNYGYIF.

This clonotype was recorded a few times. CDR3 DNA sequence: TGTGCCAGCAGCTTAGACGCCTTCGCAAACGAGCAGTACTTC. It encodes CASSLDAFANEQYF. The chain recombines TRBV7-2 with TRBJ2-7; D unresolved. CDR1 is SGHTA, CDR2 FQGNSA, per germline. This CDR3 is 14 amino acids long. The V end was cut by 1 base, the J end by 5 bases, with 12 bases between.

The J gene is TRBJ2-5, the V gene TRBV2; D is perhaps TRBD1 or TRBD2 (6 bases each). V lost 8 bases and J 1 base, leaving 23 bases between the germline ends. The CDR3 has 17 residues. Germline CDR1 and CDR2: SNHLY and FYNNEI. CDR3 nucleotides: TGTGCCAGCTCGGGGGCACCGATTACCCTACCCCAAGAGACCCAGTACTTC. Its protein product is CASSGAPITLPQETQYF.

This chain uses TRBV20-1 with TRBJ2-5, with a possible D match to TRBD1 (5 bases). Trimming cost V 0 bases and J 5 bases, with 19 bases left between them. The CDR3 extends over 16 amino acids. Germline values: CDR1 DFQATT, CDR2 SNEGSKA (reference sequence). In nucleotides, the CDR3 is TGCAGTGCTAGAGATCTCCGTAGGGGAATAGGGGAGACCCAGTACTTC. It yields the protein CSARDLRRGIGETQYF.

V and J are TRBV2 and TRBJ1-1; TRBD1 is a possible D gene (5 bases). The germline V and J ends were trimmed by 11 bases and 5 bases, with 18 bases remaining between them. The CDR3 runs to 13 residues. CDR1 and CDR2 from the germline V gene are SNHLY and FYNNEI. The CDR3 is CAGRLGKGTEAFF. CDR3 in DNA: TGTGCCGGGAGGCTTGGGAAGGGGACTGAAGCTTTCTTT.

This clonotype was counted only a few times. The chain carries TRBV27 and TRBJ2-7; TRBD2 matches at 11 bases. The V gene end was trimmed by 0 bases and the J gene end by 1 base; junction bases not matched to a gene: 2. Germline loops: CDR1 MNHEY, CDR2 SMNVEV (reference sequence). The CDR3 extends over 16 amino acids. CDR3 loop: CASSLSASGRSYEQYF. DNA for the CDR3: TGTGCCAGCAGTTTATCGGCTAGCGGGAGGTCCTACGAGCAGTACTTC.

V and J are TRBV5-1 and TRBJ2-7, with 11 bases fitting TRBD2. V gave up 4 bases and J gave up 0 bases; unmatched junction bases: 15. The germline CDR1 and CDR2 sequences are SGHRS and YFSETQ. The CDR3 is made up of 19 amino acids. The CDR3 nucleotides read TGCGCCAGCAGCCTGAGGATACCCGGGACTAGCGGAAGCTCCTACGAGCAGTACTTC. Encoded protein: CASSLRIPGTSGSSYEQYF.

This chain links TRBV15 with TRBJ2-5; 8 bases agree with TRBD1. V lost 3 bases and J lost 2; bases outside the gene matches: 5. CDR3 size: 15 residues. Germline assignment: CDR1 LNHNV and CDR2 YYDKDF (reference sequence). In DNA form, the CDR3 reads TGTGCCACCAGCAGGGACTGGGACAGGCAAGAGACCCAGTACTTC. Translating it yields CATSRDWDRQETQYF. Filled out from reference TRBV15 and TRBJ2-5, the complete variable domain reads DAMVIQNPRYQVTQFGKPVTLSCSQTLNHNVMYWYQQKSSQAPKLLFHYYDKDFNNEADTPDNFQSRRPNTSFCFLDIRSPGLGDTAMYLCATSRDWDRQETQYFGPGTRLLVL.

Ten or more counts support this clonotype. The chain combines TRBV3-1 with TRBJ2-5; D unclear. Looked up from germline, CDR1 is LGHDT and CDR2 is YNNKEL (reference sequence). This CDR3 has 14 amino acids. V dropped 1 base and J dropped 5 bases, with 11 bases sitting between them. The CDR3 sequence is CASSQGQPMETQYF. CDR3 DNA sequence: TGTGCCAGCAGCCAAGGGCAACCGATGGAGACCCAGTACTTC.

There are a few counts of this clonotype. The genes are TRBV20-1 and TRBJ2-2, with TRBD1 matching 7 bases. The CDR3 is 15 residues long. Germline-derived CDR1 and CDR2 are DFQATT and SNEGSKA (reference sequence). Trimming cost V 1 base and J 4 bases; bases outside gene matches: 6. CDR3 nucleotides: TGCAGTGCTAGAGGACAGGGAAGGTCCACCGGGGAGCTGTTTTTT. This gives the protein CSARGQGRSTGELFF.

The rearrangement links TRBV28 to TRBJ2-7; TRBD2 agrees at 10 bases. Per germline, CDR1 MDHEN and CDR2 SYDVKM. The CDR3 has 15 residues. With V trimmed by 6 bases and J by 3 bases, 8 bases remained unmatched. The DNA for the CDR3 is TGTGCCAGCAGCTCCCGGACTAGCGGCGGCTACGAGCAGTACTTC. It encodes CASSSRTSGGYEQYF.

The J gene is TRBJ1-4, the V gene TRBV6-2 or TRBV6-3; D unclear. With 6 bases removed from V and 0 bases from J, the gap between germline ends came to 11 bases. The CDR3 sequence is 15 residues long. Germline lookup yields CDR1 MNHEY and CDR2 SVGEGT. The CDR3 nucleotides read TGTGCCAGCAGGAAACTACTAGCAACTAATGAAAAACTGTTTTTT. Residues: CASRKLLATNEKLFF.

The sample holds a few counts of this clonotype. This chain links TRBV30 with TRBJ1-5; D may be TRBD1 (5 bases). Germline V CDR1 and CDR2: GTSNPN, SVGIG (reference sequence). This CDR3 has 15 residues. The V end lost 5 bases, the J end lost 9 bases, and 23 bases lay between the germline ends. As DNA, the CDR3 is TGTGCCTGGGGGCCTCCGGCGGGGACCAGCGTGCCCCAGCATTTT. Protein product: CAWGPPAGTSVPQHF.

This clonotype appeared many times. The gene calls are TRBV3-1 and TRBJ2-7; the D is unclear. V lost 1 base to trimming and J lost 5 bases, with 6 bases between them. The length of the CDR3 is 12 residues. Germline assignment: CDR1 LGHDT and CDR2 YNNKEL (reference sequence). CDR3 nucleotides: TGTGCCAGCAGCCAAGTTGCCGACGAGCAGTACTTC. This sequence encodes CASSQVADEQYF.

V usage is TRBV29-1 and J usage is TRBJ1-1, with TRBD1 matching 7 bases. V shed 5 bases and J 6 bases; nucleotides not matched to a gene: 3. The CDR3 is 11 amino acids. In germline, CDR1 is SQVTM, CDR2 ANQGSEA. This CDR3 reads CSVKQGPEAFF. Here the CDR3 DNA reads TGCAGCGTTAAACAGGGGCCTGAAGCTTTCTTT.